A selection of T cell receptor beta chains follows, all from one sample in a study of cytomegalovirus exposure and HLA in healthy donors. Clones were sequenced by immunoSEQ multiplex PCR, and TCRdb holds only the in-frame ones, with some missing. Of roughly 130,000 clones listed, roughly 80% are singletons. The specimen was PBMCs. The receptors shown here come from a man aged 35 to 55 in good health and CMV-seronegative. The CDR3 runs from the conserved cysteine through the conserved F or W. Each record gives: J gene, clone size, V gene, D gene, CDR3 DNA, CDR3 protein. The D gene is left open where the match is weak. Size values are once, few and many counts, or a class for expanded clones, and some rows have none.

j_gene: TRBJ2-3; abundance: -; v_gene: TRBV4-2; d_gene: TRBD2; CDR3nt: TGTGCCAGCAGCCAAGAGAGCGGGAGGGCCGGCACAGATACGCAGTATTTT; CDR3aa: CASSQESGRAGTDTQYF
j_gene: TRBJ2-6; abundance: -; v_gene: TRBV7-9; d_gene: -; CDR3nt: TGTGCCAGCAGCTTATGGGCAGCCGGGGCCAACGTCCTGACTTTC; CDR3aa: CASSLWAAGANVLTF
j_gene: TRBJ2-5; abundance: -; v_gene: TRBV25-1; d_gene: -; CDR3nt: TGTGCCAGCAGTGAACCCCGGGGGAGTGCGCAGGAGACCCAGTACTTC; CDR3aa: CASSEPRGSAQETQYF
j_gene: TRBJ2-7; abundance: -; v_gene: TRBV13; d_gene: TRBD2; CDR3nt: TGTGCCAGCAGCTCGCGGGGGAGGGGCTACGAGCAGTACTTC; CDR3aa: CASSSRGRGYEQYF
j_gene: TRBJ1-5; abundance: -; v_gene: TRBV30; d_gene: -; CDR3nt: TGTGCCTGGAGCAGGGGCAGGGATCAGCCCCAGCATTTT; CDR3aa: CAWSRGRDQPQHF
j_gene: TRBJ1-5; abundance: -; v_gene: TRBV7-8; d_gene: TRBD1; CDR3nt: TGTGCCAGCAGCTTAGAAGGGGGCTATTATGGCAATCAGCCCCAGCATTTT; CDR3aa: CASSLEGGYYGNQPQHF
j_gene: TRBJ2-5; abundance: -; v_gene: TRBV9; d_gene: -; CDR3nt: TGTGCCAGCAGCGTAGGCAGACAAGAGACCCAGTACTTC; CDR3aa: CASSVGRQETQYF
j_gene: TRBJ1-5; abundance: -; v_gene: TRBV19; d_gene: TRBD1; CDR3nt: TGTGCCAGTAGTGGTAAACCCGGGACAGGGGTCGATCAGCCCCAGCATTTT; CDR3aa: CASSGKPGTGVDQPQHF
j_gene: TRBJ2-7; abundance: -; v_gene: TRBV30; d_gene: -; CDR3nt: TGTGCCTGGAGTGTCCCCGGGACTCCGCCCGAGCAGTACTTC; CDR3aa: CAWSVPGTPPEQYF
j_gene: TRBJ2-7; abundance: -; v_gene: TRBV7-8; d_gene: -; CDR3nt: TGTGCCAGCAGCACATCAACTAGGAACGAGCAGTACTTC; CDR3aa: CASSTSTRNEQYF
j_gene: TRBJ1-5; abundance: -; v_gene: TRBV2; d_gene: TRBD1; CDR3nt: TGTGCCAGCAGTGCGTTTGGACAGGGGCACGGTCAGCCCCAGCATTTT; CDR3aa: CASSAFGQGHGQPQHF
j_gene: TRBJ2-1; abundance: once; v_gene: TRBV5-1; d_gene: -; CDR3nt: TGCGCCAGCAGCTTGGCCGGCAGGGGTGTATTCGATGAGCAGTTCTTC; CDR3aa: CASSLAGRGVFDEQFF
j_gene: TRBJ1-4; abundance: -; v_gene: TRBV5-1; d_gene: TRBD1; CDR3nt: TGCGCCAGCAGCTTGGGGGCAGGGGGCCAGTATGAAAAGCTGTTTTTT; CDR3aa: CASSLGAGGQYEKLFF
j_gene: TRBJ2-1; abundance: -; v_gene: TRBV7-2; d_gene: TRBD1; CDR3nt: TGTGCCAGCAGCTTTCAGGGGGCGAATGAGCAGTTCTTC; CDR3aa: CASSFQGANEQFF
j_gene: TRBJ1-2; abundance: -; v_gene: TRBV28; d_gene: TRBD1; CDR3nt: TGTGCCAGCAGTTTCCAGGGGACAGTTGACTATGGCTACACCTTC; CDR3aa: CASSFQGTVDYGYTF
j_gene: TRBJ2-1; abundance: few; v_gene: TRBV19; d_gene: -; CDR3nt: TGTGCCAGTAGTATTGTCCTCAGAGGCAATGAGCAGTTCTTC; CDR3aa: CASSIVLRGNEQFF
j_gene: TRBJ2-5; abundance: -; v_gene: TRBV5-1; d_gene: TRBD2; CDR3nt: TGCGCCAGCAGCCCATCGGGGGGGCAGCTACAAGAGACCCAGTACTTC; CDR3aa: CASSPSGGQLQETQYF
j_gene: TRBJ2-3; abundance: -; v_gene: TRBV5-1; d_gene: TRBD1; CDR3nt: TGCGCCAGCAGCATAGGACAGGGCTACACAGATACGCAGTATTTT; CDR3aa: CASSIGQGYTDTQYF
j_gene: TRBJ2-1; abundance: once; v_gene: TRBV28; d_gene: -; CDR3nt: TGTGCCAGCAGTTCCACCCGCGGAGGGCTCTACAATGAGCAGTTCTTC; CDR3aa: CASSSTRGGLYNEQFF
j_gene: TRBJ1-4; abundance: -; v_gene: TRBV2; d_gene: -; CDR3nt: TGTGCCAGCAGTTTCTCCCAGGAAAAACTGTTTTTT; CDR3aa: CASSFSQEKLFF
j_gene: TRBJ2-1; abundance: -; v_gene: TRBV4-1; d_gene: TRBD2; CDR3nt: TGCGCCAGCAGCCCCCGGGAGGGCTCCTACAATGAGCAGTTCTTC; CDR3aa: CASSPREGSYNEQFF
j_gene: TRBJ1-5; abundance: -; v_gene: TRBV7-9; d_gene: -; CDR3nt: TGTACCAGCAGCTTAATGGCGGGCAGTGGGCCCCAGCATTTT; CDR3aa: CTSSLMAGSGPQHF
j_gene: TRBJ2-3; abundance: -; v_gene: TRBV2; d_gene: -; CDR3nt: TGTGCCAGCAGTGGTAGGGGGGGTGGCACAGATACGCAGTATTTT; CDR3aa: CASSGRGGGTDTQYF